This TCR beta chain was sequenced in a study of blood T cell repertoires in COVID-19. Background on the study: From T cells, B-cell-depleted T cells, or PBMCs came the material, which was cDNA or gDNA.

As handled by the study authors: Using reference gene primer amplification, nucleated cell counts were estimated. TCRdb's table, derived via immunoSEQ multiplex PCR, lists solely in-frame clones and lacks some. The DNA was the basis for D and trimming; V, J and clone size are from that table. Here the sample spans hundreds of thousands of clones, around 90% being singletons. Germline V CDR1 and CDR2: SGHDN, FVKESK. V lost 2 bases, J lost 3 bases, and 11 bases lay in between. This CDR3 region has 15 residues. Adults between roughly 18 and 89 years of age took part from under 25 US areas. The sequence was collected from a woman aged 50 to 60 who had recovered from COVID-19. Sequencing was performed on PBMCs or T cells enriched from blood (not recorded which). This sequence joins TRBV14 and TRBJ1-3; D gene uncertain. The CDR3, as DNA: TGTGCCAGCAGCCAAACCGACTCATTTGGAAACACCATATATTTT. Protein product: CASSQTDSFGNTIYF.